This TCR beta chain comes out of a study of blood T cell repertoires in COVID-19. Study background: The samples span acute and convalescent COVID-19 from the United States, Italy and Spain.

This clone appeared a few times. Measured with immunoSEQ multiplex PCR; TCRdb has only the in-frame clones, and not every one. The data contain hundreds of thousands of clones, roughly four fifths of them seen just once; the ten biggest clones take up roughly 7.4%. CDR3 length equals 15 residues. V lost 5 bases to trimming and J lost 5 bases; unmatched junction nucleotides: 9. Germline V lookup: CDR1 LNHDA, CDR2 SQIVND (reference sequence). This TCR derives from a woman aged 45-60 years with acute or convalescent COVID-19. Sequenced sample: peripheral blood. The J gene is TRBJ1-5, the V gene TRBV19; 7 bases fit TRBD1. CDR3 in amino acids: CASSRDRDRDQPQHF. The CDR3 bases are TGTGCCAGTAGTCGTGACAGGGATCGTGATCAGCCCCAGCATTTT.